This T cell receptor (beta chain) comes out of a study of blood T cell repertoires in COVID-19. The repertoire was sequenced with immunoSEQ multiplex PCR; TCRdb's copy has only in-frame clones and lacks some. The data show 170,000 or so clones, with roughly 84% seen just once and roughly 2.9% held by the top ten. Between the trimmed V and J ends, which lost 1 base and 0 bases, there was a span of 9 bases. The CDR3 totals 15 residues. The germline V gene has CDR1 KGHSH and CDR2 LQKENI. The clonotype was recovered from a woman aged 60-75 years with acute or convalescent COVID-19. Material: peripheral blood. The chain recombines TRBV18 with TRBJ1-1; no clear D. CDR3 DNA sequence: TGTGCCAGCTCACCACTGGAGGGTCTGAACACTGAAGCTTTCTTT. Protein product: CASSPLEGLNTEAFF.